The rows below give T cell receptor beta chains drawn from one sample of a study of cytomegalovirus exposure and HLA in healthy donors. Assay: immunoSEQ multiplex PCR; the TCRdb copy retains only in-frame clones and omits some. The repertoire consists of about 140,000 clones, with around 80% occurring once and the leading ten covering approximately 2.1%. Material: PBMCs. These receptors all stem from a man aged 25-40 years in good health and CMV-seronegative. Each CDR3 is given with its conserved first and last residue. The D gene is left open where the match is weak. Size values are once, few and many counts, or a class for expanded clones, and some rows have none.

v_gene,d_gene,abundance,j_gene,CDR3nt,CDR3aa
TRBV28,.,.,TRBJ1-6,TGTGCCAGCAGTTTATGGCCTAATAATTCACCCCTCCACTTT,CASSLWPNNSPLHF
TRBV6-5,TRBD2,few,TRBJ2-1,TGTGCCAGCAGTTACTCGAGCACGGGAGGGCCTAGGGAGCAGTTCTTC,CASSYSSTGGPREQFF
TRBV14,.,.,TRBJ1-1,TGTGCCAGCAGGGTAAATCTACGCACTGAAGCTTTCTTT,CASRVNLRTEAFF
TRBV6-1,.,.,TRBJ1-4,TGTGCCAGCAGTGAGTCCAGGGTCGAAAAACTGTTTTTT,CASSESRVEKLFF
TRBV27,.,.,TRBJ1-1,TGTGCCAGCAGTTTATGGGGGGTTGGTACTGAAGCTTTCTTT,CASSLWGVGTEAFF
TRBV2,.,.,TRBJ1-5,TGTGCCAGCAATCTACAGGGTAGGGGTCAGCCCCAGCATTTT,CASNLQGRGQPQHF
TRBV6-1,.,.,TRBJ1-2,TGTGCCAGCAGTCCTGACAGAGCTAACTATGGCTACACCTTC,CASSPDRANYGYTF
TRBV5-1,.,.,TRBJ2-5,TGCGCCAGCAGCTTAGGGACAACCCAAGAGACCCAGTACTTC,CASSLGTTQETQYF
TRBV6-5,.,.,TRBJ2-7,TGTGCCAGCAGTTCCTCGACAGGCTACCACTCCTACGAGCAGTACTTC,CASSSSTGYHSYEQYF
TRBV6-1,.,once,TRBJ2-7,TGTGCCAGCAGTGAGCAGGGCTACGAGCAGTACTTC,CASSEQGYEQYF
TRBV28,TRBD1,.,TRBJ1-2,TGTGCCGGGCAGGGGGCCTATGGCTACACCTTC,CAGQGAYGYTF
TRBV11-2,.,.,TRBJ1-2,TGTGCCAGCAGCTTAGATCCGGGCGGGTCGGGGGATGGCTACACCTTC,CASSLDPGGSGDGYTF
TRBV6-1,.,.,TRBJ1-1,TGTGCCAGCAGTGAAGTAGACGGGACTGAAGCTTTCTTT,CASSEVDGTEAFF
TRBV11-2,TRBD2,.,TRBJ2-7,TGTGCCAGCAGCTTAGATTGGGAGGGGCAGGGCTACGAGCAGTACTTC,CASSLDWEGQGYEQYF
TRBV6-5,.,few,TRBJ1-5,TGTGCCAGCAGTTACGTTTCCACCAGTCAGCCCCAGCATTTT,CASSYVSTSQPQHF
TRBV9,TRBD2,.,TRBJ2-5,TGTGCCAGCAGCGGGGCTAGCGGAGAGACCCAGTACTTC,CASSGASGETQYF
TRBV7-9,.,.,TRBJ1-1,TGTGCCAGCAGCTGGGAGGGGGGGATCCAGCTGAACACTGAAGCTTTCTTT,CASSWEGGIQLNTEAFF
TRBV9,.,.,TRBJ2-7,TGTGCCAGCAGCCAATCCCCGACTAGTCCCTACGAGCAGTACTTC,CASSQSPTSPYEQYF
TRBV7-8,.,.,TRBJ1-2,TGTGCCAGCAGCCTCCGGGACACCCGGCGGGGCTACACCTTC,CASSLRDTRRGYTF
TRBV6-6,TRBD2,.,TRBJ2-1,TGTGCCAGCAACTCGGGGGGTTCCTCCTACAATGAGCAGTTCTTC,CASNSGGSSYNEQFF
TRBV6-1,.,once,TRBJ2-1,TGTGCCAGCAACTCCAGGGACAATGAGCAGTTCTTC,CASNSRDNEQFF
TRBV19,TRBD1,.,TRBJ1-4,TGTGCCAGTAGTAAGGACAGGGGCACTTCAGGTGAAAAACTGTTTTTT,CASSKDRGTSGEKLFF
TRBV7-8,.,.,TRBJ2-1,TGTGCCAGCAGCCGAAACCCGGTCCCCTACAATGAGCAGTTCTTC,CASSRNPVPYNEQFF
TRBV5-1,TRBD1,.,TRBJ1-1,TGCGCCAGCAGCTTCGACAGGGGATTAGCCGAAGGCACTGAAGCTTTCTTT,CASSFDRGLAEGTEAFF
TRBV18,.,.,TRBJ2-2,TGTGCCAGCTCACCACCGACGACTGCCGGGGAGCTGTTTTTT,CASSPPTTAGELFF
TRBV19,TRBD1,few,TRBJ1-5,TGTGCCAGTGAAGACAGGGTTTCCAATCAGCCCCAGAATTTT,CASEDRVSNQPQNF
TRBV19,TRBD1,.,TRBJ1-5,TGTGCCAGTAGTATAGGCCCGGGACAGGGAGAAGTGTCCCCAAATCAGCCCCAGCATTTT,CASSIGPGQGEVSPNQPQHF
TRBV27,TRBD2,.,TRBJ2-3,TGTGCCAGCAGTCCGGGGAGGCTAGCGGGACCCACAGATACGCAGTATTTT,CASSPGRLAGPTDTQYF
TRBV6-5,.,.,TRBJ2-7,TGTGCCAGCAGTTACTCGAGCCCTCTCTACGAGCAGTACTTC,CASSYSSPLYEQYF
TRBV7-9,.,few,TRBJ2-1,TGTGCCAGTCAGGAACAGGGTGGAATTTTGTATGAGCAGTTCTTC,CASQEQGGILYEQFF
TRBV5-1,.,.,TRBJ2-2,TGCGCCAGCAGCCTGGCCGGGGGGAACACCGGGGAGCTGTTTTTT,CASSLAGGNTGELFF
TRBV2,.,once,TRBJ2-7,TGTGCCAGCCGTGCAGACATTTCTTTATACGAGCAGTACTTC,CASRADISLYEQYF
TRBV4-2,.,.,TRBJ2-7,TGTGCCAGCAGTCAGGGGGGACCCTACGAGCAGTACTTC,CASSQGGPYEQYF
TRBV19,TRBD1,.,TRBJ1-5,TGTGCCAGTAGTACAGGACAGGGCTCTCAGCCCCAGCATTTT,CASSTGQGSQPQHF
TRBV16,.,.,TRBJ2-6,TGTGCCAGCAGCCAATGGTTGACAGACTCTGGGGCCAACGTCCTGACTTTC,CASSQWLTDSGANVLTF
TRBV5-1,.,.,TRBJ2-3,TGCGCCAGCAGCCAAACAGGATATAGCACAGATACGCAGTATTTT,CASSQTGYSTDTQYF
TRBV7-8,TRBD1,.,TRBJ1-1,TGTGCCAGCAGCTACCGGACAGGGAAGAACACTGAAGCTTTCTTT,CASSYRTGKNTEAFF
TRBV9,.,once,TRBJ2-3,TGTGCCAGCAGCCCAAGATCCGGACAGATCACAGATACGCAGTATTTT,CASSPRSGQITDTQYF
TRBV5-1,TRBD1,.,TRBJ1-2,TGCGCCAGCAACCCGGGACAGGAAACTAACTATGGCTACACCTTC,CASNPGQETNYGYTF
TRBV7-9,TRBD1,.,TRBJ2-3,TGTGCCACCGATACGGACAGGTCGGGAGATACGCAGTATTTT,CATDTDRSGDTQYF
TRBV18,.,.,TRBJ2-1,TGTGCCAGCTCACCCCGCCCTAGTAGCGGCGTATCCTACAATGAGCAGTTCTTC,CASSPRPSSGVSYNEQFF
TRBV6-5,.,.,TRBJ2-7,TGTGCCAGTTCGGTGAACTCCTACGAGCAGTACTTC,CASSVNSYEQYF
TRBV6-6,TRBD1,few,TRBJ1-4,TGTGCCAGCAGTGCGGACAGGGTAAATGAAAAACTGTTTTTT,CASSADRVNEKLFF
TRBV9,TRBD1,.,TRBJ1-3,TGTGCCAGCAGCGGTACAGGGGGCTCAGGAAACACCATATATTTT,CASSGTGGSGNTIYF
TRBV19,.,few,TRBJ1-2,TGTGCCAGTAGACTCGGGACTAACTATGGCTACACCTTC,CASRLGTNYGYTF
TRBV30,.,.,TRBJ1-3,TGTGCCTGGAGTACTGATCTAACAGTGGGAAACACCATATATTTT,CAWSTDLTVGNTIYF
TRBV18,.,.,TRBJ2-2,TGTGCCAGCTCACCACGTTTACTAGTAGGAAACACCGGGGAGCTGTTTTTT,CASSPRLLVGNTGELFF
TRBV7-9,TRBD1,.,TRBJ2-5,TGTGCCAGCAGCGAGCGGACAGGCCAAGAGACCCAGTACTTC,CASSERTGQETQYF
TRBV6-6,TRBD1,.,TRBJ2-1,TGTGCCAGCAGTTACTCGCCCAGGGGGCGAGTAAATGAGCAGTTCTTC,CASSYSPRGRVNEQFF
TRBV7-9,TRBD1,many,TRBJ1-1,TGTGCCAGCAGCTTGACAGGGGAGAGGAACACTGAAGCTTTCTTT,CASSLTGERNTEAFF
TRBV28,TRBD1,.,TRBJ1-1,TGTGCCAGCAGTTCGGGACAGCCCTGGCGGACTGAAGCTTTCTTT,CASSSGQPWRTEAFF
TRBV5-1,.,.,TRBJ2-3,TGCGCCAGCGGTCTTGAAGCGGCCCAGAGTACGCAGTATTTT,CASGLEAAQSTQYF
TRBV11-2,TRBD1,.,TRBJ2-3,TGTGCCAGCAGCTTAGGGACAGGGGGCACAGATACGCAGTATTTT,CASSLGTGGTDTQYF
TRBV6-5,.,few,TRBJ2-2,TGTGCCAGCAGGGGGGGTTGGCCCACCGGGGAGCTGTTTTTT,CASRGGWPTGELFF
TRBV6-5,.,.,TRBJ2-1,TGTGCCAGCAGTTATCTGTCGCGGAACTACAATGAGCAGTTCTTC,CASSYLSRNYNEQFF